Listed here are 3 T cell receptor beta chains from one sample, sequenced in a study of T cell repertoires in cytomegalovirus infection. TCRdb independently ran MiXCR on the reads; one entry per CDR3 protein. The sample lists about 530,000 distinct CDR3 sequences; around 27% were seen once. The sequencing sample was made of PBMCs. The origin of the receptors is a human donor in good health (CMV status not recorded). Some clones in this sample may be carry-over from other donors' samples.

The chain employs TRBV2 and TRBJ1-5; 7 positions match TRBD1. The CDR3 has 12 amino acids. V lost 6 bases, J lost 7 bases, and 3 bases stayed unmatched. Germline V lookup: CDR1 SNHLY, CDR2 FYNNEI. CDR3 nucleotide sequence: TGTGCCAGCAGAGGGGGCGCGCAGCCCCAGCATTTT. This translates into CASRGGAQPQHF.

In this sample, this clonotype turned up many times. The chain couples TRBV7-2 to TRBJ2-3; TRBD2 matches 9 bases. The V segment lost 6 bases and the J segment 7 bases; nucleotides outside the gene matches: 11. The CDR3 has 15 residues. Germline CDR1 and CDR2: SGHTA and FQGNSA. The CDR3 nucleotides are TGTGCCAGCAGGGTTAGCGGGAGAGGCCGGTATACGCAGTATTTT. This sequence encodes CASRVSGRGRYTQYF.

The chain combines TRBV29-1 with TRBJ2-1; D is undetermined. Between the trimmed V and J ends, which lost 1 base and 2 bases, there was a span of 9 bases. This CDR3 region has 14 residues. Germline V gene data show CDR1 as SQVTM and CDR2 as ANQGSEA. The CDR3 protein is CSVEGRFPYNEQFF. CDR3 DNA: TGCAGCGTTGAAGGGCGATTCCCCTACAATGAGCAGTTCTTC.